Presented here are 12 T cell receptor beta chains from one specimen sequenced in a study of response to subunit inactivated influenza vaccine. TCRdb independently ran MiXCR on the RT-PCR reads; one entry per CDR3 protein. The table lists around 570,000 distinct CDR3 sequences, around 11% of them singletons, with 11% in the top ten. The same sample was also used in a study of T cells expressing NK-cell markers. This second report adds: The TCR beta cDNA came from 5'RACE template switching with UMIs.

The input for sequencing was PBMCs from blood, taken on the day of vaccination. These TCRs come from a man aged 50 to 60 who received an inactivated influenza vaccine.

This clonotype has more than one count but fewer than ten. The CDR3 coding sequence is TGTGCCAGCAGCTCTGGACTGAGCTCCTACAATGAGCAGTTCTTC. Translated, it gives CASSSGLSSYNEQFF. The genes are TRBV7-3 and TRBJ2-1; possibly TRBD2 for D (5 bases). The CDR3 runs to 15 residues. V lost 4 bases to trimming and J lost 0 bases, with 10 bases between them. In germline, CDR1 is SGHTA, CDR2 FQGTGA.

This clonotype was seen many times. The J gene is TRBJ2-7, the V gene TRBV10-3; 11 nucleotides align to TRBD2. The V segment lost 6 bases and the J segment 3 bases; nucleotides outside the gene matches: 1. From germline, CDR1 is ENHRY and CDR2 SYGVKD. The CDR3 runs to 13 residues. The CDR3 coding sequence is TGTGCCATCAGCCTAGCGGGGGGCTACGAGCAGTACTTC. Translated, it gives CAISLAGGYEQYF.

The chain carries TRBV5-1 and TRBJ2-7, with a tentative D call TRBD1 (6 bases). Trimming left V 4 bases short and J 3 bases short, with 17 bases between. Per germline, CDR1 SGHRS and CDR2 YFSETQ. This CDR3 is built from 15 residues. The CDR3 DNA reads as TGCGCCAGCAGCCCCGAGGGCAGGGGCGGCTACGAGCAGTACTTC. Its protein is CASSPEGRGGYEQYF. The variable domain in full, with the rest retrieved from reference TRBV5-1 and TRBJ2-7, is KAGVTQTPRYLIKTRGQQVTLSCSPISGHRSVSWYQQTPGQGLQFLFEYFSETQRNKGNFPGRFSGRQFSNSRSEMNVSTLELGDSALYLCASSPEGRGGYEQYFGPGTRLTVT.

Many counts were recorded for this clonotype. This rearrangement joins TRBV4-1 to TRBJ1-1; no reliable D call. Germline CDR1 is MGHRA and CDR2 is YSYEKL. The CDR3 covers 14 residues. V gave up 1 base and J gave up 2 bases, with 8 bases separating them. CDR3: CASSQGYRNTEAFF. The CDR3, as DNA: TGCGCCAGCAGCCAAGGCTACAGAAACACTGAAGCTTTCTTT.

The chain recombines TRBV5-6 with TRBJ2-4; tentative D call: TRBD1 (5 bases). This CDR3 has 16 residues. Trimming stripped 1 base from V and 4 bases from J, with 15 bases between. In germline, CDR1 is SGHDT, CDR2 YYEEEE. The CDR3 loop is CASSLKVRDRKNIQYF. The DNA for the CDR3 is TGTGCCAGCAGCTTGAAGGTCCGAGACAGAAAAAACATTCAGTACTTC.

The J gene is TRBJ1-6, the V gene TRBV5-1; 8 nucleotides line up with TRBD1. CDR1 and CDR2 (germline): SGHRS, YFSETQ. This CDR3 spans 16 amino acids. With 1 base clipped from V and 7 bases from J, the junction kept 7 bases outside the gene matches. Here the CDR3 reads CASSLYGQGRNSPLHF. The DNA for the CDR3 is TGCGCCAGCAGCTTGTATGGACAGGGAAGGAATTCACCCCTCCACTTT.

Only a few counts were recorded for this clonotype. The genes are TRBV18 and TRBJ2-6; weak D call: TRBD1 (5 bases). V dropped 5 bases and J dropped 2 bases, with 10 bases sitting between them. Germline V gives CDR1 KGHSH, CDR2 LQKENI. The CDR3 runs to 15 residues. The CDR3 region is CASSSRDTGANVLTF. The CDR3 nucleotides are TGTGCCAGCTCATCCAGGGATACTGGGGCCAACGTCCTGACTTTC.

Only a few counts were recorded for this clonotype. The genes are TRBV20-1 and TRBJ2-3; TRBD2 agrees at 9 bases. The V segment lost 6 bases and the J segment 2 bases; nucleotides outside the gene matches: 9. This CDR3 comprises 15 residues. From germline, CDR1 is DFQATT and CDR2 SNEGSKA (reference sequence). The CDR3 loop reads CSAGGTSRNTDTQYF. DNA for the CDR3: TGCAGTGCCGGAGGGACTAGCAGAAACACAGATACGCAGTATTTT.

This sequence joins TRBV7-2 and TRBJ1-3; TRBD1 matches at 7 bases. The trim removed 8 bases at V and 4 bases at J, leaving 5 bases unmatched. Germline lookup yields CDR1 SGHTA and CDR2 FQGNSA. The CDR3 covers 13 residues. DNA of the CDR3: TGTGCCAGCGGCACAGGGGCAGGAAACACCATATATTTT. Its translation is CASGTGAGNTIYF.

This chain links TRBV15 with TRBJ2-5; D call uncertain. Germline V lookup: CDR1 LNHNV, CDR2 YYDKDF (reference sequence). V gave up 5 bases and J gave up 4 bases, with 11 bases separating them. This CDR3 is 13 amino acids long. The CDR3: CATSPIGTETQYF. Written as DNA, the CDR3 is TGTGCCACCAGCCCCATCGGTACAGAGACCCAGTACTTC.

This rearrangement joins TRBV6-2 or TRBV6-3 to TRBJ2-2; possibly TRBD1 for D (6 bases). Trimming took 2 bases from V and 3 from J, leaving 13 bases between them. CDR3 length: 16 amino acids. Germline CDR1 and CDR2: MNHEY and SVGEGT. CDR3 in amino acids: CASSYRDTVDTGELFF. As DNA, the CDR3 is TGTGCCAGCAGTTACAGGGACACCGTCGACACCGGGGAGCTGTTTTTT.

The table lists this clonotype with many counts. The rearrangement joins TRBV12-3 or TRBV12-4 to TRBJ1-3, with unresolved D. Trimming pared 4 bases from V and 0 bases from J, leaving 7 bases between. This CDR3 has 14 amino acids. The CDR3 loop is CASSSLNSGNTIYF. The CDR3 DNA reads as TGTGCCAGCAGTTCCCTAAACTCTGGAAACACCATATATTTT.